These 14 T cell receptor beta chains share one sample of origin, sequenced in a study of T cell repertoires in ileal Crohn's disease. This table comes from immunoSEQ multiplex PCR, and its TCRdb copy is limited to in-frame clones, with some not included. This sample has over 14,000 clones; about two thirds occur once, and the top ten carry 5% to 7%. Sequencing was performed on ileal tissue. The receptors were sampled from an adult with Crohn's disease.

This clone was counted between two and nine times. The chain couples TRBV6-5 to TRBJ1-2; no definite D call. The V end was cut by 8 bases, the J end by 4 bases, with 20 bases between. Germline values: CDR1 MNHEY, CDR2 SVGAGI. This CDR3 contains 15 residues. The CDR3 loop reads CASSPRDLLSYGYTF. CDR3 DNA sequence: TGTGCCAGCTCCCCACGGGATCTACTTTCCTATGGCTACACCTTC.

V is TRBV29-1 and J is TRBJ1-2; D possibly corresponds to TRBD1 (5 bases). Germline CDR1 and CDR2: SQVTM and ANQGSEA. The V and J ends lost 5 bases and 4 bases respectively, with 11 bases between them. The CDR3 extends over 12 amino acids. The CDR3 loop is CSVLRGTYGYTF. CDR3 DNA sequence: TGCAGCGTTTTAAGGGGTACCTATGGCTACACCTTC.

The chain employs TRBV15 and TRBJ2-7; D call uncertain. The CDR3 is 19 residues long. Germline-derived CDR1 and CDR2 are LNHNV and YYDKDF (reference sequence). V lost 0 bases and J 0 bases, leaving 21 bases between the germline ends. CDR3 amino acids: CATSRDLSGGESNSYEQYF. CDR3 bases: TGTGCCACCAGCAGAGATTTATCTGGCGGAGAGTCCAACTCCTACGAGCAGTACTTC.

The CDR3 loop reads CASSPKGQGTDTQYF. The CDR3 DNA is TGTGCCAGCAGCCCCAAAGGGCAGGGCACAGATACGCAGTATTTT. V usage is TRBV9 and J usage is TRBJ2-3; unclear D gene. The CDR3 covers 15 residues. The V gene lost 4 bases and the J gene lost 1 base, with 13 bases spanning the gap. Germline values: CDR1 SGDLS, CDR2 YYNGEE.

This clone ranks as medium-sized. This sequence joins TRBV20-1 and TRBJ1-3; D unclear. The CDR3 contains 11 residues. The V end was cut by 1 base, the J end by 11 bases, with 9 bases between. From germline, CDR1 is DFQATT and CDR2 SNEGSKA (reference sequence). CDR3 bases: TGCAGTGCTAGAGGCCAGCGCTCCATATATTTT. Translated: CSARGQRSIYF.

This clone has just a few counts. DNA of the CDR3: TGCGCCAGCAGCGGAACCGGGACGGCCTCCTACGAGCAGTACTTC. It yields the protein CASSGTGTASYEQYF. This sequence joins TRBV5-1 and TRBJ2-7, with D tentatively TRBD1 or TRBD2 (5 bases each). Germline CDR1 SGHRS, CDR2 YFSETQ. The CDR3 is 15 amino acids. V shed 4 bases and J shed 0 bases, with 14 bases lying between them.

A note on this clone: The junction does not match germline at one end; this may be a read error. The chain joins TRBV2 to TRBJ1-1; 8 bases align to TRBD1. Germline V CDR1 and CDR2: SNHLY, FYNNEI. This CDR3 spans 13 amino acids. The CDR3, as DNA: TGTGCCAGCAGTAGGGGACAGGCTACTGAAGTTAACTTT. It yields the protein CASSRGQATEVNF.

The rearrangement joins TRBV28 to TRBJ1-2; 7 bases match TRBD1. This CDR3 comprises 12 residues. Germline V gene lookup returns CDR1 MDHEN and CDR2 SYDVKM. With V trimmed by 5 bases and J by 5 bases, 2 bases remained unmatched. The CDR3 DNA is TGTGCCAGCAGTAAACAGGGGTATGGCTACACCTTC. As protein: CASSKQGYGYTF.

V and J are TRBV28 and TRBJ1-1; tentatively, D is TRBD1 (6 bases). The CDR3 loop spans 14 amino acids. V was shortened by 4 bases and J by 6 bases, with 15 bases between the two germline ends. Germline loops: CDR1 MDHEN, CDR2 SYDVKM. CDR3 amino acids: CASSSLQGMAEAFF. For the CDR3, the DNA is TGTGCCAGCAGTTCACTACAGGGTATGGCTGAAGCTTTCTTT.

The chain combines TRBV6-1 with TRBJ2-7; TRBD1 agrees at 12 bases. CDR3 size: 15 residues. V trimming: 6 bases; J trimming: 4 bases; junction bases outside the gene matches: 7. Germline lookup yields CDR1 MNHNS and CDR2 SASEGT. CDR3 residues: CASRTGTGGLYEQYF. The CDR3 region has the DNA TGTGCCAGCAGGACGGGGACAGGGGGCTTATACGAGCAGTACTTC.

The chain has TRBV6-1 and TRBJ2-7; D may be TRBD1 (5 bases). CDR3 length equals 15 residues. V shed 8 bases and J shed 1 base, with 18 bases lying between them. Germline V gives CDR1 MNHNS, CDR2 SASEGT. The CDR3 DNA is TGTGCCAGCGGTAACACAGGAGTCCTTTCCTACGAGCAGTACTTC. It encodes CASGNTGVLSYEQYF.

This clone was found once. The V gene is TRBV29-1, the J gene TRBJ1-2, with D uncertain. The CDR3 contains 14 residues. Germline V gene lookup returns CDR1 SQVTM and CDR2 ANQGSEA. Trimming shortened V by 6 bases and J by 9 bases, and 23 bases separated the two germline ends. The CDR3 region is CSVIVSVGPRSYTF. The CDR3 nucleotides read TGCAGCGTCATAGTCTCGGTTGGTCCTAGGAGCTACACCTTC.

This clone turned up a few times. This chain links TRBV19 with TRBJ2-3; maybe TRBD1 (5 bases). This CDR3 contains 15 residues. V lost 3 bases to trimming and J lost 0 bases, with 10 bases between them. CDR1 LNHDA and CDR2 SQIVND come from the germline V gene (reference sequence). The CDR3 DNA reads TGTGCCAGTAGTATTAGCAGGGTCAGCACAGATACGCAGTATTTT. Its translation: CASSISRVSTDTQYF.

The chain recombines TRBV6-6 with TRBJ1-2; the D gene is possibly TRBD1 (5 bases). V was trimmed by 5 bases and J by 8 bases, leaving 18 bases between them. This CDR3 region has 14 residues. From germline, CDR1 is MNHNY and CDR2 SVGAGI (reference sequence). The CDR3 loop reads CASSTRGFELGYTF. Written as DNA, the CDR3 is TGTGCCAGCAGTACCCGGGGGTTTGAGTTGGGCTACACCTTC.